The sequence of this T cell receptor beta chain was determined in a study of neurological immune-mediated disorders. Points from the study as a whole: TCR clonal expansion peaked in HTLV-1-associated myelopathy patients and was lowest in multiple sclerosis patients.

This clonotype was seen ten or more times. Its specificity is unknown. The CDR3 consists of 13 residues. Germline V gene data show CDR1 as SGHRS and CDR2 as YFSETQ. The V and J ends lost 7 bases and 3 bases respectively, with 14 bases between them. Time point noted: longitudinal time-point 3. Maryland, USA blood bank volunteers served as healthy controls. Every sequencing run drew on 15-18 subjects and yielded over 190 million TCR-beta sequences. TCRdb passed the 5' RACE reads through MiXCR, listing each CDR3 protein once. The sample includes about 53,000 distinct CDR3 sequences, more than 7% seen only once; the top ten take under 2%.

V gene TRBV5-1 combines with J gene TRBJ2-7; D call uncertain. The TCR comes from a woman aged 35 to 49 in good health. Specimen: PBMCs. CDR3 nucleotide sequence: TGCGCCAGCGCGTTGACGTCGGACTACGAGCAGTACTTC. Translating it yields CASALTSDYEQYF.